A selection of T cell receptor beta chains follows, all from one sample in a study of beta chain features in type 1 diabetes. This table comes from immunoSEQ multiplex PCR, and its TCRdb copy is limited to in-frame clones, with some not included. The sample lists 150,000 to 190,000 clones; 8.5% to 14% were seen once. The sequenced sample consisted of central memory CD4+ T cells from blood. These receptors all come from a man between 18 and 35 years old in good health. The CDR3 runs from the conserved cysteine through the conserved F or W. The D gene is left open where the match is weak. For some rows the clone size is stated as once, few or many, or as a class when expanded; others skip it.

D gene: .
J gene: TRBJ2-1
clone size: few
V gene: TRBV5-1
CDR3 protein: CASSSQGNEQFF
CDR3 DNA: TGCGCCAGCAGCTCACAGGGTAATGAGCAGTTCTTC

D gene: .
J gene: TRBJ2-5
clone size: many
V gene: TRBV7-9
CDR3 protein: CASSLDLSLETQYF
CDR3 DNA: TGTGCCAGCAGCTTAGATCTCAGTCTGGAGACCCAGTACTTC

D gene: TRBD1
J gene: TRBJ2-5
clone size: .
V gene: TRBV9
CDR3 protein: CASSPSPGQGYQETQYF
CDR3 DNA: TGTGCCAGCAGCCCTTCACCGGGACAGGGATACCAAGAGACCCAGTACTTC

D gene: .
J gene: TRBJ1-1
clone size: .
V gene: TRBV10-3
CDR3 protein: CAIKERALNTEAFF
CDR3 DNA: TGTGCCATCAAAGAGCGGGCATTGAACACTGAAGCTTTCTTT

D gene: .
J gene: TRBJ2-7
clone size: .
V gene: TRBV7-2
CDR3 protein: CASSLGGQGGEQYF
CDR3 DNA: TGTGCCAGCAGCTTAGGCGGCCAGGGGGGCGAGCAGTACTTC

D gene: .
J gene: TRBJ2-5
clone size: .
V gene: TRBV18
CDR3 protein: CASSPHEGETQYF
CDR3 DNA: TGTGCCAGCTCACCACATGAAGGGGAGACCCAGTACTTC

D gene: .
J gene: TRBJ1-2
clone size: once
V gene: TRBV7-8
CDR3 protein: CASSSITWDYGYTF
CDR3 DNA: TGTGCCAGCAGCTCGATTACCTGGGACTATGGCTACACCTTC

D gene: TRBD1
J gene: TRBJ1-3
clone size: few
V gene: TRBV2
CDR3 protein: CASRDRGDTIYF
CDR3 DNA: TGTGCCAGCCGGGACAGGGGGGACACCATATATTTT

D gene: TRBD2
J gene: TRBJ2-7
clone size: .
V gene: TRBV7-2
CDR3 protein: CASSSLRTSGSYEQYF
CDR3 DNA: TGTGCCAGCAGCTCGTTACGGACTAGCGGGAGTTACGAGCAGTACTTC

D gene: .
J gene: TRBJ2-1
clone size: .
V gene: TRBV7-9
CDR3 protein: CASSLGSAYNEQFF
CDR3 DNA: TGTGCCAGCAGCCTCGGCAGCGCCTACAATGAGCAGTTCTTC

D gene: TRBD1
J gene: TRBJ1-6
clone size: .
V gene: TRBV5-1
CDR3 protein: CASSLTRTGGNSPLHF
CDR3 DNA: TGCGCCAGCAGCTTGACCCGTACAGGGGGGAATTCACCCCTCCACTTT

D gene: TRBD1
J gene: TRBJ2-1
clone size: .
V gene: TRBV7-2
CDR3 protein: CASSSDRSGGEQFF
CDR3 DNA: TGTGCCAGCAGCTCGGACAGGTCAGGAGGTGAGCAGTTCTTC

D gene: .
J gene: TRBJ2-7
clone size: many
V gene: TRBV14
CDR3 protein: CASSQRSSPSYEQYF
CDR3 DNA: TGTGCCAGCAGCCAACGGTCCTCCCCCTCCTACGAGCAGTACTTC

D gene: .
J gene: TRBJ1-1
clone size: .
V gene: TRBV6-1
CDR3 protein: CASSERKGRVTEAFF
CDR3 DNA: TGTGCCAGCAGTGAAAGGAAAGGTCGGGTGACTGAAGCTTTCTTT

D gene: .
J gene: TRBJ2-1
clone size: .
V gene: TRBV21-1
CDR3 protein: CASNTTGGEQFF
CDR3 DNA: TGTGCCAGCAACACGACAGGGGGCGAGCAGTTCTTC

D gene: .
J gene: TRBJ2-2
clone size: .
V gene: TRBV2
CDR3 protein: CASSPGQNTGELFF
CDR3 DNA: TGTGCCAGCAGTCCAGGACAGAACACCGGGGAGCTGTTTTTT

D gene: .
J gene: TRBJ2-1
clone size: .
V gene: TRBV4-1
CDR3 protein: CASSQGGYGSGPYNEQFF
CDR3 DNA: TGCGCCAGCAGCCAAGGCGGTTACGGGAGTGGGCCCTACAATGAGCAGTTCTTC

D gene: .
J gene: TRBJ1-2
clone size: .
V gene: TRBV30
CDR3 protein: CAWRGTPSYGYTF
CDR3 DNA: TGTGCCTGGAGGGGGACGCCTTCCTATGGCTACACCTTC

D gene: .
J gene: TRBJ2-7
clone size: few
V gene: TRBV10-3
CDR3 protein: CAISVTRREQYF
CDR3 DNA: TGTGCCATCAGTGTGACCAGGCGCGAGCAGTACTTC

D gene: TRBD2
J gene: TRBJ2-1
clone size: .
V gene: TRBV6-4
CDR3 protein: CASSPGGVSNEQFF
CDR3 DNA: TGTGCCAGCAGTCCCGGGGGGGTCTCCAATGAGCAGTTCTTC

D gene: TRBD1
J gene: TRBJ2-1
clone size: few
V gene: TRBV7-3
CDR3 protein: CASSLDRGLGEQFF
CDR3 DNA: TGTGCCAGCAGCCTGGACAGGGGGCTCGGTGAGCAGTTCTTC

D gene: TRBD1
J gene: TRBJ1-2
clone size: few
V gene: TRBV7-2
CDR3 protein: CASSSGTGAGYTF
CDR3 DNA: TGTGCCAGCAGCTCCGGGACAGGGGCTGGCTACACCTTC

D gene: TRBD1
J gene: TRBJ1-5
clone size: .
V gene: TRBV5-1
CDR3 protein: CASRQGTDSNQPQHF
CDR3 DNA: TGCGCCAGCAGACAGGGGACAGATAGCAATCAGCCCCAGCATTTT

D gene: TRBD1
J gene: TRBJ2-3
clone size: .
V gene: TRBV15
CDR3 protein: CATSGWDSTPSTDTQYF
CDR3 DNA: TGTGCCACCAGCGGATGGGACAGCACGCCTAGCACAGATACGCAGTATTTT

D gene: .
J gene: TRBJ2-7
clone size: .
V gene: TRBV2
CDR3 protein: CASSPWSEQYF
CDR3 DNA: TGTGCCAGCAGCCCGTGGTCCGAGCAGTACTTC

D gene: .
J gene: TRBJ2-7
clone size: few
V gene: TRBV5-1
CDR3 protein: CASSFTGGDGEQYF
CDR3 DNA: TGCGCCAGCAGCTTCACAGGTGGGGACGGCGAGCAGTACTTC

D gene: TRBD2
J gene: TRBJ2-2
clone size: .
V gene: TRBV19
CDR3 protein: CASALTSGGYTGELFF
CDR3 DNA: TGTGCCAGTGCCCTTACTAGCGGGGGGTACACCGGGGAGCTGTTTTTT

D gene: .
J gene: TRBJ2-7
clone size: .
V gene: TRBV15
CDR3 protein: CATAGQNYEQYF
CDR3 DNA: TGTGCCACCGCGGGACAGAACTACGAGCAGTACTTC

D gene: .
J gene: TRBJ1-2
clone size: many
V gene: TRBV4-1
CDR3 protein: CASSPGQGRSHGYTF
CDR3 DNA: TGCGCCAGCAGCCCCGGTCAGGGCAGGAGTCATGGCTACACCTTC

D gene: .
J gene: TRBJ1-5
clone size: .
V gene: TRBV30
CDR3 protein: CAWTHMGAGSDQPQHF
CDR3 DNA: TGTGCCTGGACCCACATGGGGGCAGGGTCCGATCAGCCCCAGCATTTT

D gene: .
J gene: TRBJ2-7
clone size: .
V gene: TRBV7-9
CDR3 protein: CASSPGHYSYEQYF
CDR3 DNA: TGTGCCAGCAGCCCGGGACACTACTCCTACGAGCAGTACTTC

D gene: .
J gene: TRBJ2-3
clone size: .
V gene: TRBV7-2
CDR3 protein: CASSSRGRTDTQYF
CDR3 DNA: TGTGCCAGCAGCTCCAGGGGGAGGACAGATACGCAGTATTTT

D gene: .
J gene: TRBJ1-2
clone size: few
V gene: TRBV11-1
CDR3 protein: CASSLDRNYGYTF
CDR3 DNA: TGTGCCAGCAGCTTAGACAGAAACTATGGCTACACCTTC

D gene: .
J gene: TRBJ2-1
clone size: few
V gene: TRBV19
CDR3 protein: CASAQRPSNEQFF
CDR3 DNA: TGTGCCAGCGCCCAGCGGCCCTCCAATGAGCAGTTCTTC

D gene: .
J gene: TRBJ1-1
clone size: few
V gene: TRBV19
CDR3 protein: CASSIRGTGTNTEAFF
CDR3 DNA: TGTGCCAGTAGTATTCGGGGCACAGGGACGAACACTGAAGCTTTCTTT

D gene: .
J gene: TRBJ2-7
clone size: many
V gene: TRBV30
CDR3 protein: CAWGFGGDPYEQYF
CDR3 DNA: TGTGCCTGGGGATTTGGAGGGGACCCCTACGAGCAGTACTTC

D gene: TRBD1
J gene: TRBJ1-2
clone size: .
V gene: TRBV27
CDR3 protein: CASSPRDRGLTGYTF
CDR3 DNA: TGTGCCAGCAGTCCCCGGGACAGGGGGTTAACTGGCTACACCTTC

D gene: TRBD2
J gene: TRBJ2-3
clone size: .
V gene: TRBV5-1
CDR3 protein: CASSTRTSGSSDTQYF
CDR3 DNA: TGCGCCAGCAGCACTCGGACTAGCGGGAGTAGCGATACGCAGTATTTT

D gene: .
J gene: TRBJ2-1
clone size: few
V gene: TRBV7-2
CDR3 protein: CASSSDPVYNEQFF
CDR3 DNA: TGTGCCAGCAGCTCGGACCCAGTCTACAATGAGCAGTTCTTC

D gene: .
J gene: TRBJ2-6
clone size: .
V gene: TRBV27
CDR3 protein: CASSLVSSGANVLTF
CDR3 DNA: TGTGCCAGCAGTTTAGTTTCCTCTGGGGCCAACGTCCTGACTTTC

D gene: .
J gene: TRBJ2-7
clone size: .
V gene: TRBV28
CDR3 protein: CASRSTGYYEQYF
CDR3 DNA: TGTGCCAGCAGATCCACAGGGTACTACGAGCAGTACTTC

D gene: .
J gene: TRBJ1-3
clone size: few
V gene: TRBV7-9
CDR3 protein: CASSLSRRGNTIYF
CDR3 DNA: TGTGCCAGCAGCTTATCTCGGCGTGGAAACACCATATATTTT

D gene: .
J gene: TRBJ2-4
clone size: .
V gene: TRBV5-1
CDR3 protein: CASSLEVSLAKNIQYF
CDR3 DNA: TGCGCCAGCAGCTTGGAAGTTTCACTAGCCAAAAACATTCAGTACTTC

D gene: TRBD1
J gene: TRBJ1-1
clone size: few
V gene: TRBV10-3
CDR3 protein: CAIVGTEVGNTEAFF
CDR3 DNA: TGTGCCATCGTCGGGACAGAGGTGGGGAACACTGAAGCTTTCTTT